The next 29 T cell receptor beta chains were all read from a single sample in a study of T cells after yellow fever vaccination. TCRdb re-derived calls from the 5' RACE reads in MiXCR, one entry per CDR3 protein. The profile shows 550,000 or so distinct CDR3 sequences, about 19% of them singletons. The input for sequencing was PBMCs, taken 15 days after the yellow fever booster vaccination. These receptors were collected from a man aged 25-45 years who received the YFV17D yellow fever vaccine.

This clonotype was seen more than once but under ten times. One junction end disagrees with the germline gene, perhaps due to a read error. V is TRBV10-3 and J is TRBJ2-2; D is possibly TRBD2 (6 bases). The germline V gene encodes CDR1 ENHRY and CDR2 SYGVKD. The CDR3 has 14 residues. The CDR3 spells CAISGLENAGELFF. The CDR3 DNA reads TGTGCCATCAGTGGACTAGAGAACGCCGGGGAGCTGTTTTTT.

Written as DNA, the CDR3 is TGTGCCAGCAGCTTGGCCCTCCACGAGCAGTACTTC. It specifies CASSLALHEQYF. The rearrangement joins TRBV5-4 to TRBJ2-7; D not resolved. The CDR3 covers 12 residues. Germline CDR1 reads SGHNT; CDR2 reads YYREEE (reference sequence). V was cut by 0 bases and J by 5 bases, with 6 bases left in between.

There are many counts of this clonotype. This rearrangement joins TRBV20-1 to TRBJ2-7; D ambiguous. CDR3 length: 11 amino acids. The V end was cut by 0 bases, the J end by 10 bases, with 10 bases between. In germline, CDR1 is DFQATT, CDR2 SNEGSKA (reference sequence). CDR3 loop: CSARDVKGQYF. CDR3 bases: TGCAGTGCTAGAGATGTAAAGGGCCAGTACTTC.

In its sample, this clonotype was seen a few times. This rearrangement joins TRBV5-5 to TRBJ2-1, with D perhaps TRBD1 or TRBD2 (5 bases each). Germline lookup yields CDR1 SGHKS and CDR2 YYEKEE (reference sequence). The CDR3 is 14 residues long. The V end lost 1 base, the J end lost 8 bases, and 13 bases lay between the germline ends. In DNA, the CDR3 is TGTGCCAGCAGCTTGATTAGGGGTAGCGATGAGCAGTTCTTC. Translating gives CASSLIRGSDEQFF.

This clonotype turned up a few times. The V call is TRBV6-5, the J call TRBJ2-5; D is possibly TRBD2 (6 bases). The ends were cut back, 2 bases at V and 1 base at J, with 17 bases in the middle. The CDR3 consists of 17 residues. Germline values: CDR1 MNHEY, CDR2 SVGAGI. Here the CDR3 DNA reads TGTGCCAGCAGTTACCCTGGGGCCAAGGGACTCCAAGAGACCCAGTACTTC. Its protein product is CASSYPGAKGLQETQYF.

The chain uses TRBV5-5 and TRBJ2-5; D not resolved. V lost 5 bases, J lost 2 bases, and 10 bases lay in between. Germline V CDR1 and CDR2: SGHKS, YYEKEE (reference sequence). The CDR3 has 13 amino acids. Written as DNA, the CDR3 is TGTGCCAGCAGTAGGCAGGAGCAAGAGACCCAGTACTTC. Translating gives CASSRQEQETQYF.

A few counts support this clonotype. As DNA, the CDR3 is TGTGCCAGCAGCTTACACCCCCGGGACACAGATACGCAGTATTTT. It codes for CASSLHPRDTDTQYF. The chain is built from TRBV7-9 and TRBJ2-3; possible D gene TRBD2, 5 bases. CDR1 and CDR2 from the germline V gene are SEHNR and FQNEAQ (reference sequence). The CDR3 is made up of 15 amino acids. Trimming stripped 2 bases from V and 2 bases from J, with 11 bases between.

This chain links TRBV7-9 with TRBJ2-5, with D perhaps TRBD2 (6 bases). The length of the CDR3 is 15 residues. The germline V and J ends were trimmed by 2 bases and 5 bases, with 15 bases remaining between them. CDR1 is SEHNR and CDR2 is FQNEAQ in the germline V gene (reference sequence). CDR3 coding DNA: TGTGCCAGCAGCTTAACTGACGGGGGTTTCGAGACCCAGTACTTC. Its protein product is CASSLTDGGFETQYF.

The sample holds one count of this clonotype. The V call is TRBV12-3 or TRBV12-4, the J call TRBJ2-7, with 13 bases aligning to TRBD2. V dropped 6 bases and J dropped 0; count of bases not matched to a gene: 8. This CDR3 spans 17 amino acids. CDR3 nucleotide sequence: TGTGCCAGCAGCAGGGGAGGGACTAGCGGGACCTCCTACGAGCAGTACTTC. It encodes CASSRGGTSGTSYEQYF.

This clonotype was found a few times. The chain is built from TRBV20-1 and TRBJ2-2; D gene unclear. The CDR3 is 13 residues long. The germline V gene encodes CDR1 DFQATT and CDR2 SNEGSKA (reference sequence). Deletions cut 0 bases from V and 6 bases from J, with 8 bases between. CDR3 residues: CSARDQEPGELFF. CDR3 sequence (DNA): TGCAGTGCTAGAGATCAGGAACCCGGGGAGCTGTTTTTT.

This clonotype was recorded many times. DNA for the CDR3: TGTGCCAGCAGCTTACAGCCTCCGGAGACCCAGTACTTC. It specifies CASSLQPPETQYF. The V gene is TRBV7-2, the J gene TRBJ2-5; no firm D call. The CDR3 runs 13 residues. CDR1 and CDR2 from the germline V gene are SGHTA and FQGNSA. V lost 2 bases and J lost 5, with 9 bases in between.

The chain is built from TRBV6-2 or TRBV6-3 and TRBJ2-1, with TRBD1 matching over 7 bases. V lost 0 bases and J lost 8; bases outside the gene matches: 1. Germline V lookup: CDR1 MNHEY, CDR2 SVGEGT. The CDR3 has 13 residues. The CDR3 coding sequence is TGTGCCAGCAGTTACTCGACAGGGCATGAGCAGTTCTTC. It specifies CASSYSTGHEQFF.

V gene TRBV12-3 or TRBV12-4 combines with J gene TRBJ1-3; D unclear. Trimming removed 7 bases at V and 0 bases at J, with 1 base between. The CDR3 has 11 residues. CDR3 sequence reads: CASTSGNTIYF. In DNA form, the CDR3 reads TGTGCCAGCACCTCTGGAAACACCATATATTTT.

In this sample, this clonotype turned up a few times. J is TRBJ2-3 and V is TRBV20-1, with D possibly being TRBD2 (6 bases). V was pared by 6 bases and J by 2 bases, with 12 bases between. Per germline, CDR1 DFQATT and CDR2 SNEGSKA (reference sequence). CDR3 size: 13 residues. Written as DNA, the CDR3 is TGCAGTGCCCTCGAGGACTACACAGATACGCAGTATTTT. It encodes CSALEDYTDTQYF.

This chain links TRBV15 with TRBJ2-1, with 13 bases fitting TRBD2. CDR1 is LNHNV and CDR2 is YYDKDF in the germline V gene (reference sequence). With 1 base clipped from V and 6 bases from J, the junction kept 0 bases outside the gene matches. This CDR3 region has 15 residues. The CDR3: CATSRGTSGSNEQFF. The CDR3 DNA is TGTGCCACCAGCAGAGGGACTAGCGGGAGCAATGAGCAGTTCTTC.

This clonotype appeared many times. The chain couples TRBV7-2 to TRBJ2-3; perhaps TRBD1 as D (5 bases). CDR3 length: 15 amino acids. The ends were cut back, 0 bases at V and 6 bases at J, with 13 bases in the middle. Germline CDR1 is SGHTA and CDR2 is FQGNSA. Here the CDR3 DNA reads TGTGCCAGCAGCTTAGCGCCTGGGGCCGGGGATACGCAGTATTTT. It codes for CASSLAPGAGDTQYF.

This clonotype appeared a few times. This rearrangement joins TRBV29-1 to TRBJ2-1, with D unresolved. CDR3 size: 16 residues. The V gene lost 0 bases and the J gene lost 1 base, with 13 bases spanning the gap. The V gene's germline CDR1 is SQVTM and CDR2 ANQGSEA. Here the CDR3 DNA reads TGCAGCGTTGAAGATAATATGGCAGGTTCCTACAATGAGCAGTTCTTC. Its protein is CSVEDNMAGSYNEQFF.

This clonotype was counted a few times. V is TRBV6-2 or TRBV6-3 and J is TRBJ2-5; TRBD2 agrees at 9 bases. Trimming took 5 bases from V and 4 from J; bases not matched to a gene: 14. The germline CDR1 and CDR2 sequences are MNHEY and SVGEGT. There are 17 residues in the CDR3. CDR3 in amino acids: CASSLLAGASMGETQYF. The CDR3 nucleotides are TGTGCCAGCAGTCTATTAGCGGGAGCTTCAATGGGAGAGACCCAGTACTTC.

This clonotype has just a few counts. The chain employs TRBV11-1 and TRBJ2-2; 9 bases line up with TRBD1. Germline V lookup: CDR1 SGHAT, CDR2 FQDESV (reference sequence). V shed 5 bases, J shed 4 bases, and the junction held 14 bases outside the gene matches. The CDR3 consists of 18 residues. In DNA, the CDR3 is TGTGCCAGCAGCCAGGACAGGGGACAGTTTTACTCCACCGGGGAGCTGTTTTTT. The encoded protein is CASSQDRGQFYSTGELFF.

This clonotype was observed a few times. The V call is TRBV5-5, the J call TRBJ2-7, with D unresolved. CDR3 length: 15 amino acids. Trimming took 2 bases from V and 6 from J, leaving 18 bases between them. Per germline, CDR1 SGHKS and CDR2 YYEKEE (reference sequence). The CDR3 here is CASSFPPRPTGEQYF. CDR3 nucleotides: TGTGCCAGCAGCTTCCCGCCAAGACCTACGGGCGAGCAGTACTTC.

This clonotype appeared a few times. The V gene is TRBV6-6, the J gene TRBJ2-5; a weak D match, TRBD2 (6 bases). Germline V CDR1 and CDR2: MNHNY, SVGAGI (reference sequence). The CDR3 loop spans 11 amino acids. Trimming removed 5 bases from V and 7 bases from J, with 8 bases in between. The CDR3 reads CASSHGGTQYF. In DNA form, the CDR3 reads TGTGCCAGCAGTCACGGGGGGACCCAGTACTTC.

This clonotype was observed a few times. This rearrangement joins TRBV11-2 to TRBJ1-1, with D tentatively TRBD1 (6 bases). The CDR3 spans 16 residues. The V end was cut by 5 bases, the J end by 1 base, with 17 bases between. CDR1 is SGHAT, CDR2 FQNNGV, per germline. In DNA, the CDR3 is TGTGCCAGCAGCCAAAGCCGTAGGGGGGGGAACACTGAAGCTTTCTTT. It specifies CASSQSRRGGNTEAFF. Variable domain in full (rest from reference TRBV11-2 and TRBJ1-1): EAGVAQSPRYKIIEKRQSVAFWCNPISGHATLYWYQQILGQGPKLLIQFQNNGVVDDSQLPKDRFSAERLKGVDSTLKIQPAKLEDSAVYLCASSQSRRGGNTEAFFGQGTRLTVV.

The gene calls are TRBV20-1 and TRBJ2-5; D possibly uses TRBD1 or TRBD2 (5 bases each). Germline loops: CDR1 DFQATT, CDR2 SNEGSKA (reference sequence). The length of the CDR3 is 12 residues. V dropped 6 bases and J dropped 0 bases, with 8 bases sitting between them. The CDR3 reads CSASGHQETQYF. The CDR3 DNA follows: TGCAGTGCCTCGGGGCACCAAGAGACCCAGTACTTC.

The chain's CDR3 is CASSNRVDTQYF. The CDR3 nucleotides read TGCGCCAGCAGCAACAGGGTAGATACGCAGTATTTT. The rearrangement uses TRBV5-1 and TRBJ2-3; TRBD1 is a possible D gene (6 bases). Trimming took off 4 bases at V and 5 bases at J, with 8 bases between the two ends. CDR1 SGHRS and CDR2 YFSETQ come from the germline V gene. The CDR3 extends over 12 amino acids.

This chain joins TRBV29-1 and TRBJ2-3; D is possibly TRBD2 (6 bases). V was trimmed by 2 bases and J by 3 bases, leaving 18 bases between them. The CDR3 length is 16 residues. In germline, CDR1 is SQVTM, CDR2 ANQGSEA. CDR3 nucleotides: TGCAGCGTTGAACCCCTCCTGCGGGAAAGAACAGATACGCAGTATTTT. Amino acid sequence: CSVEPLLRERTDTQYF.

The CDR3, as DNA: TGCAGTGCTAGAAAGTCACGGGGGGAGCTGTTTTTT. It encodes CSARKSRGELFF. This chain joins TRBV20-1 and TRBJ2-2; unclear D gene. Germline V gives CDR1 DFQATT, CDR2 SNEGSKA (reference sequence). The CDR3 extends over 12 amino acids. Trimming shortened V by 2 bases and J by 8 bases, and 9 bases separated the two germline ends.

This chain joins TRBV5-1 and TRBJ1-2; unclear D gene. V dropped 4 bases and J dropped 7 bases, with 8 bases sitting between them. Per the germline V gene, CDR1 is SGHRS and CDR2 is YFSETQ. This CDR3 has 11 amino acids. In nucleotides, the CDR3 is TGCGCCAGCAGCCCAGGTCTTGGCTACACCTTC. Encoded protein: CASSPGLGYTF.

In its sample, this clonotype was seen a few times. The gene calls are TRBV18 and TRBJ2-7; D call uncertain. Germline CDR1 KGHSH, CDR2 LQKENI. Trimming shortened V by 2 bases and J by 5 bases, and 7 bases separated the two germline ends. The CDR3 contains 12 residues. The CDR3 DNA follows: TGTGCCAGCTCACCAGTAATCGACGAGCAGTACTTC. Protein product: CASSPVIDEQYF.

This clonotype has a handful of counts. The rearrangement links TRBV6-1 to TRBJ2-4, with TRBD1 as a possible D gene (6 bases). The CDR3 extends over 16 amino acids. V shed 10 bases and J shed 1 base, with 20 bases lying between them. The V gene's germline CDR1 is MNHNS and CDR2 SASEGT. The CDR3 here is CATFGTGKSAKNIQYF. The CDR3 DNA is TGTGCCACCTTTGGAACAGGGAAATCGGCCAAAAACATTCAGTACTTC.